The present T cell receptor beta chain was sequenced within a study of monozygotic twins with inflammatory bowel disease. TCRdb re-called the 5' RACE reads, yielding one record per CDR3 amino acid sequence without DNA. Its listing shows 350,000 to 550,000 distinct CDR3 sequences. The length of the CDR3 is 15 residues. Germline V gene sequence: CDR1 SGHAT, CDR2 FQNNGV. The origin of this receptor is a human donor with ulcerative colitis or Crohn's disease, or a healthy co-twin of an affected twin (not recorded which). V and J are TRBV11-2 and TRBJ1-6; checking the TCRdb D call of TRBD1 is not possible without DNA. Specimen: blood. CDR3 sequence reads: CASSSRDRGPSPLHF. Based on the CDR3 plus reference TRBV11-2 and TRBJ1-6, the full variable domain is EAGVAQSPRYKIIEKRQSVAFWCNPISGHATLYWYQQILGQGPKLLIQFQNNGVVDDSQLPKDRFSAERLKGVDSTLKIQPAKLEDSAVYLCASSSRDRGPSPLHFGNGTRLTVT.